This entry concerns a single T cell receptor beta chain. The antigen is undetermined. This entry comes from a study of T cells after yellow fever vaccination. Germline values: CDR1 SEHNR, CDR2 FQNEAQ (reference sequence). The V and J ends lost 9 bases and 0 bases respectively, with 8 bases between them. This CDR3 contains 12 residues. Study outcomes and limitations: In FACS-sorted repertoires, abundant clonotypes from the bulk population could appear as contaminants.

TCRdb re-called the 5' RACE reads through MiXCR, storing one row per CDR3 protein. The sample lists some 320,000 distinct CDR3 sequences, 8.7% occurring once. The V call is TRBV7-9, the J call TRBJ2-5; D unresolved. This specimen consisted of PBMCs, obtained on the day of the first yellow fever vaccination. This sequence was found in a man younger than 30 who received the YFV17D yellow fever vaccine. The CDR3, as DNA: TGTGCCAGTAAACAGAACCAAGAGACCCAGTACTTC. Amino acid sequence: CASKQNQETQYF.